This T cell receptor beta chain emerged from a study of Graves' ophthalmopathy and Graves' hyperthyroidism (dated by TCRdb to between 2017 and 2018). In the study overall: Peripheral blood was collected before any treatment was given, at the time of initial diagnosis. The approximately 95 discovery patients were divided at random into training and test sets in a 7:3 ratio. Once sampling was done, hyperthyroidism patients were given methimazole at a starting dose of 30 mg daily, while ophthalmopathy patients were given high-dose intravenous methylprednisolone. In over 5 hyperthyroidism patients, the T-cell repertoire of thyroid tissue was compared with the T-cell repertoire of blood. The independent validation cohort included 18 to 20 hyperthyroidism patients plus 17 patients who later progressed from hyperthyroidism to ophthalmopathy. In total, approximately 130 blood samples were TCR-sequenced: 40 to 45 ophthalmopathy, under 85 hyperthyroidism and some 17 hyperthyroidism-to-ophthalmopathy patients. The study used signatures of the TCR beta repertoire to tell Graves' ophthalmopathy apart from Graves' hyperthyroidism and to predict which patients would progress to ophthalmopathy. A discovery set of 100 patients (43 ophthalmopathy, 55 to 60 stable hyperthyroidism) was enrolled to explore V-J signatures distinguishing ophthalmopathy from hyperthyroidism. What the study reported, not specific to this receptor: In validation, the model predicted ophthalmopathy progression with less than 71% sensitivity and roughly 72% specificity; some 13 predicted patients were CT-confirmed with GO in a median of around 6.5 months. Among expanded thyroid clonotypes with frequency above 0.001, most also showed up in blood, which suggests that blood repertoires may reflect the thyroid immune response. No statistical method was used to predetermine the sample size, and group allocation was not hidden from the investigators. Ophthalmopathy was separated from stable hyperthyroidism by the 13-signature model with roughly 88% sensitivity and just under 84% specificity in cross-validation and with 80%/75% in the test set.

Ophthalmopathy patients had moderately to severely active disease, Clinical Activity Score of at least 3, NOSPECS grade of at least 4, and disease duration under 3 months. Patients with other autoimmune diseases, uncontrolled infections, pregnancy or lactation were excluded. Diagnosis relied on clinical symptoms, serum thyroxine, TRAb, thyroid ultrasound and orbital computed tomography. Using Ficoll-Paque density gradient centrifugation, PBMCs were isolated from 9.5 to 10 ml of fresh peripheral blood. Total RNA was extracted using Trizol reagent, and RNA quality was checked on an Agilent 2100 Bioanalyzer. The CDR3 spans 15 residues, from the cysteine through the phenylalanine. Only the CDR3 DNA is retained, 45 bases long and in frame from the first base. Trimming takes 6 bases from V and 4 bases from J, and the germline ends sit 17 bases apart. CDR1 and CDR2, looked up from the germline V gene, are KGHDR and SFDVKD.

About this clonotype itself: Its antigen remains undetermined. Base qualities are not at hand, and no much larger clone is one base apart.

For repertoire sequencing, the TCR beta CDR3 regions were amplified from RNA transcripts. HTBI primers and the Qiagen OneStep RT-PCR kit were used in a first-round RT-PCR, which was followed by a second-round multiplex PCR, size selection and purification. The libraries underwent paired-end sequencing with 100 bp reads on an Illumina HiSeq2000. Turning to the authors' computational methods: Reads were processed with SOAPnuke, discarding reads with adapters, uncalled bases, mean Phred below 15, or no exact constant-primer or identifier match. High-quality paired reads were merged with COPE v1.2.5. Unique nucleotide sequences were defined as clonotypes and aligned to IMGT TRB V, D and J references using MiTCR v1.1. Analysis was restricted to V-J combinations with a frequency above 0.0001, which covered 98% to 99.2% of repertoires. For each V-J combination, a TCR clonal expansion and chaos score was defined as the ratio of F50 clonal expansion to chaos observed in the TCRdist matrix. Welch's t-statistics and random forest were used to reduce features to about 13 V-J combinations, which were fed into a naive Bayes classifier. The similarity between thyroid and blood repertoires was quantified using the Morisita-Horn index. In-frame beta chains were kept once TCRdb had trimmed the public reads at Q25 with fastp and called clones with MiXCR. Each record represents a unique CDR3 protein, reported with the most common genes and DNA among its rows. The V and J calls were not made by the authors but by TCRdb's processing. This sample has 220,000 or so distinct CDR3 sequences in its table, and roughly 21% of those were observed once. Approximately 40% of the sample is taken by the ten largest.

The sequence was obtained from a woman aged 50 to 65 with Graves' ophthalmopathy. Donor details come from another sample of the same person, matched by shared clones. Sample: peripheral blood. The receptor chain draws on TRBV24-1 and TRBJ2-5, and the D gene may be TRBD2, 7 bases matching. The sequenced DNA is TGTGCCACCAGTTTTCAGGGTGGGGGGGCAGAGACCCAGTACTTC. Its product reads: CATSFQGGGAETQYF.